The clone carrying this T cell receptor beta chain was seen once. The sample is drawn from a study of shared clonotypes between healthy human individuals. Among the donors, all were Caucasian adults who lived in Nashville, Tennessee. The assay used deep level. Loaded into unsorted PBMC replicate PCRs was roughly 320 ng DNA, 25,000 to 35,000 T cell genomes. Ten immunoSEQ deep assay plates were used by the authors to sequence unsorted PBMC DNA. TCRdb keeps only in-frame clones here, not all; method: immunoSEQ multiplex PCR. This table holds about 450,000 clones, roughly 77% found once. The sequence was obtained from a woman in her forties in good health. Some clones in this sample may be carry-over from other donors' samples. The source material was PBMCs.

The CDR3: CASSPEDSQETQYF. CDR3 in DNA: TGTGCCAGCAGCCCCGAGGACAGCCAAGAGACCCAGTACTTC. The chain employs TRBV9 and TRBJ2-5, with a possible D match to TRBD1 (6 bases). The CDR3 spans 14 residues. The germline CDR1 and CDR2 sequences are SGDLS and YYNGEE. V lost 4 bases to trimming and J lost 1 base, with 11 bases between them.